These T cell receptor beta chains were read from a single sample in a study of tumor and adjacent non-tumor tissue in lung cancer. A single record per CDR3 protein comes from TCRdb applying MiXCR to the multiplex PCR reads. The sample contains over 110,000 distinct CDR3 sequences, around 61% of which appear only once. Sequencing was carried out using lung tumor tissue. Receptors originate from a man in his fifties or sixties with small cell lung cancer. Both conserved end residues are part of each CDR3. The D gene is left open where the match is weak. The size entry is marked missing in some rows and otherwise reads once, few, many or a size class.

CDR3 protein: CASSPVSAYEQYF
D gene: NA
CDR3 length: 13
J gene: TRBJ2-7
V gene: TRBV11-2
clone size: medium-sized

CDR3 protein: CATSDRRAASTDTQYF
D gene: NA
CDR3 length: 16
J gene: TRBJ2-3
V gene: TRBV24-1
clone size: many

CDR3 protein: CASSLRLAGAGEAQYF
D gene: TRBD2
CDR3 length: 16
J gene: TRBJ2-5
V gene: TRBV12-3/TRBV12-4
clone size: NA

CDR3 protein: CDSCKGTSGNRYEQYF
D gene: TRBD2
CDR3 length: 16
J gene: TRBJ2-7
V gene: TRBV12-3/TRBV12-4
clone size: NA

CDR3 protein: CASSHKRTLYEQYF
D gene: NA
CDR3 length: 14
J gene: TRBJ2-7
V gene: TRBV28
clone size: NA

CDR3 protein: CASRLAGSSYNEQFF
D gene: TRBD2
CDR3 length: 15
J gene: TRBJ2-1
V gene: TRBV6-2/TRBV6-3
clone size: many

CDR3 protein: CASSQGLSSGANVLTF
D gene: NA
CDR3 length: 16
J gene: TRBJ2-6
V gene: TRBV4-1
clone size: few

CDR3 protein: CASSLWVGGRPDTHYF
D gene: NA
CDR3 length: 16
J gene: TRBJ2-3
V gene: TRBV12-3/TRBV12-4
clone size: NA

CDR3 protein: CASSETGYSEAFF
D gene: NA
CDR3 length: 13
J gene: TRBJ1-1
V gene: TRBV6-1
clone size: many

CDR3 protein: CAGSLGRMDDEQFF
D gene: NA
CDR3 length: 14
J gene: TRBJ2-1
V gene: TRBV11-2
clone size: few

CDR3 protein: CASSLARQGSEKLFF
D gene: NA
CDR3 length: 15
J gene: TRBJ1-4
V gene: TRBV7-9
clone size: few

CDR3 protein: CASSLEGFATGDYMAEQFF
D gene: NA
CDR3 length: 19
J gene: TRBJ2-1
V gene: TRBV11-2
clone size: NA

CDR3 protein: CASSLATLPYNEQFF
D gene: NA
CDR3 length: 15
J gene: TRBJ2-1
V gene: TRBV5-1
clone size: NA

CDR3 protein: CATSFTSRISEQFF
D gene: NA
CDR3 length: 14
J gene: TRBJ2-1
V gene: TRBV11-1
clone size: NA

CDR3 protein: CASSRGIGETQYF
D gene: NA
CDR3 length: 13
J gene: TRBJ2-5
V gene: TRBV11-3
clone size: many

CDR3 protein: CASSSDYQTYNERFF
D gene: NA
CDR3 length: 15
J gene: TRBJ2-1
V gene: TRBV12-3/TRBV12-4
clone size: NA

CDR3 protein: CACSYRRRNTGGLGSSFNEQFF
D gene: TRBD1
CDR3 length: 22
J gene: TRBJ2-1
V gene: TRBV11-2
clone size: NA

CDR3 protein: CASSYSSWDQPRHF
D gene: NA
CDR3 length: 14
J gene: TRBJ1-5
V gene: TRBV6-5
clone size: NA

CDR3 protein: CASSFGQGADTQYF
D gene: TRBD1
CDR3 length: 14
J gene: TRBJ2-3
V gene: TRBV6-6
clone size: NA

CDR3 protein: CDSSVRTDYGYTF
D gene: NA
CDR3 length: 13
J gene: TRBJ1-2
V gene: TRBV6-1
clone size: NA

CDR3 protein: CASSLQGRTGQYF
D gene: TRBD1
CDR3 length: 13
J gene: TRBJ2-7
V gene: TRBV6-5
clone size: many

CDR3 protein: CASSLKYGSVLTF
D gene: NA
CDR3 length: 13
J gene: TRBJ2-6
V gene: TRBV11-2
clone size: NA

CDR3 protein: CASSPFSVGTDTQYF
D gene: NA
CDR3 length: 15
J gene: TRBJ2-3
V gene: TRBV7-2
clone size: NA

CDR3 protein: CSANRVGGTDTQYF
D gene: NA
CDR3 length: 14
J gene: TRBJ2-3
V gene: TRBV20-1
clone size: many

CDR3 protein: CASSISRQSNTEAFF
D gene: NA
CDR3 length: 15
J gene: TRBJ1-1
V gene: TRBV11-3
clone size: NA

CDR3 protein: CASTPWGGQETRYF
D gene: NA
CDR3 length: 14
J gene: TRBJ2-5
V gene: TRBV28
clone size: NA

CDR3 protein: CSARDALLAHQQIQYF
D gene: NA
CDR3 length: 16
J gene: TRBJ2-5
V gene: TRBV20-1
clone size: NA

CDR3 protein: CASVQGGPNQPQHF
D gene: TRBD1
CDR3 length: 14
J gene: TRBJ1-5
V gene: TRBV6-1
clone size: NA

CDR3 protein: CASDGQGREQYF
D gene: TRBD1
CDR3 length: 12
J gene: TRBJ2-7
V gene: TRBV11-1
clone size: NA

CDR3 protein: CAISEAAGVADTQYF
D gene: TRBD2
CDR3 length: 15
J gene: TRBJ2-3
V gene: TRBV24-1
clone size: NA

CDR3 protein: CSARLGWTPHNEQFF
D gene: NA
CDR3 length: 15
J gene: TRBJ2-1
V gene: TRBV20-1
clone size: NA

CDR3 protein: CAGSYGGYVQYF
D gene: NA
CDR3 length: 12
J gene: TRBJ2-7
V gene: TRBV13
clone size: once

CDR3 protein: CASSGGLAGVYQETQYF
D gene: TRBD2
CDR3 length: 17
J gene: TRBJ2-5
V gene: TRBV12-3/TRBV12-4
clone size: few

CDR3 protein: CASSRQPGPRDTIYF
D gene: NA
CDR3 length: 15
J gene: TRBJ1-3
V gene: TRBV14
clone size: few

CDR3 protein: CSARGMGLAVEDTQCF
D gene: TRBD2
CDR3 length: 16
J gene: TRBJ2-3
V gene: TRBV20-1
clone size: NA

CDR3 protein: CASSLSTLEQYF
D gene: NA
CDR3 length: 12
J gene: TRBJ2-7
V gene: TRBV28
clone size: NA

CDR3 protein: CASGSVVLTF
D gene: NA
CDR3 length: 10
J gene: TRBJ2-6
V gene: TRBV12-5
clone size: many

CDR3 protein: CASSRGLAGPLYF
D gene: TRBD2
CDR3 length: 13
J gene: TRBJ2-7
V gene: TRBV11-1
clone size: NA

CDR3 protein: CASSESPPSGGARGYTF
D gene: TRBD1
CDR3 length: 17
J gene: TRBJ1-2
V gene: TRBV10-2
clone size: few

CDR3 protein: CASKTSANTRELFF
D gene: TRBD2
CDR3 length: 14
J gene: TRBJ2-2
V gene: TRBV6-1
clone size: few

CDR3 protein: CVSSLGGGPVNYNEQFF
D gene: TRBD1
CDR3 length: 17
J gene: TRBJ2-1
V gene: TRBV12-3/TRBV12-4
clone size: NA

CDR3 protein: CAGSRTRSYEQYF
D gene: TRBD2
CDR3 length: 13
J gene: TRBJ2-7
V gene: TRBV11-3
clone size: NA

CDR3 protein: CVSSLDWDVSGANDLTF
D gene: NA
CDR3 length: 17
J gene: TRBJ2-6
V gene: TRBV11-2
clone size: once

CDR3 protein: CASSFRLTGELFF
D gene: NA
CDR3 length: 13
J gene: TRBJ2-2
V gene: TRBV11-2
clone size: once

CDR3 protein: CASSGLNYRGAEAFF
D gene: TRBD1
CDR3 length: 15
J gene: TRBJ1-1
V gene: TRBV18
clone size: NA

CDR3 protein: CASSQRDREDGTEAFF
D gene: TRBD1
CDR3 length: 16
J gene: TRBJ1-1
V gene: TRBV7-8
clone size: many

CDR3 protein: CVSTSLYEQYF
D gene: NA
CDR3 length: 11
J gene: TRBJ2-7
V gene: TRBV11-2
clone size: NA

CDR3 protein: CASSQEREVNNEQFF
D gene: TRBD2
CDR3 length: 15
J gene: TRBJ2-1
V gene: TRBV4-1
clone size: NA

CDR3 protein: CACSPIGRARTEAFF
D gene: NA
CDR3 length: 15
J gene: TRBJ1-1
V gene: TRBV14
clone size: NA

CDR3 protein: CASRGVWALTYEQYF
D gene: NA
CDR3 length: 15
J gene: TRBJ2-7
V gene: TRBV5-6
clone size: few

CDR3 protein: CSARDFSRTDTRYF
D gene: NA
CDR3 length: 14
J gene: TRBJ2-3
V gene: TRBV20-1
clone size: NA

CDR3 protein: CASSPRRRDEQFF
D gene: NA
CDR3 length: 13
J gene: TRBJ2-1
V gene: TRBV13
clone size: many

CDR3 protein: CASTNQRGHYKSTEAFF
D gene: NA
CDR3 length: 17
J gene: TRBJ1-1
V gene: TRBV19
clone size: few

CDR3 protein: CASSLVGDVGDTQYF
D gene: NA
CDR3 length: 15
J gene: TRBJ2-3
V gene: TRBV11-3
clone size: many

CDR3 protein: CSVESRRILAGAFDTQYF
D gene: TRBD2
CDR3 length: 18
J gene: TRBJ2-3
V gene: TRBV29-1
clone size: few

CDR3 protein: CSVQGAHSGRETQYF
D gene: TRBD1
CDR3 length: 15
J gene: TRBJ2-5
V gene: TRBV20-1
clone size: few

CDR3 protein: CTSSLPLGTSGSADTQYF
D gene: TRBD2
CDR3 length: 18
J gene: TRBJ2-3
V gene: TRBV5-4
clone size: NA